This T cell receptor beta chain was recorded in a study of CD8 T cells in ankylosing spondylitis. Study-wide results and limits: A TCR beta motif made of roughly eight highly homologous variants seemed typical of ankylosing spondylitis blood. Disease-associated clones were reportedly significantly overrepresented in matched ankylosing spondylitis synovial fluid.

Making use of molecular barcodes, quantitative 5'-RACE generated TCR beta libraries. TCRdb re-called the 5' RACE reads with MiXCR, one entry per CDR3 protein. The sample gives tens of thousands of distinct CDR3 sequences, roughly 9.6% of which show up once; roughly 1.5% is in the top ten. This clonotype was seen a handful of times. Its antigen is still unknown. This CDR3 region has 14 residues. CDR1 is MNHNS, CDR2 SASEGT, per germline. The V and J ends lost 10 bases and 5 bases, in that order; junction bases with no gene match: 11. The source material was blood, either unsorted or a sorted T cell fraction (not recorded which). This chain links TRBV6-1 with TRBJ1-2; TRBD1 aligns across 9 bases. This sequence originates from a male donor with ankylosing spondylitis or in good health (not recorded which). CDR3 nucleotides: TGTGCCACCCGGAGAGAACAGGGGGCATATGGCTACACCTTC. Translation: CATRREQGAYGYTF.